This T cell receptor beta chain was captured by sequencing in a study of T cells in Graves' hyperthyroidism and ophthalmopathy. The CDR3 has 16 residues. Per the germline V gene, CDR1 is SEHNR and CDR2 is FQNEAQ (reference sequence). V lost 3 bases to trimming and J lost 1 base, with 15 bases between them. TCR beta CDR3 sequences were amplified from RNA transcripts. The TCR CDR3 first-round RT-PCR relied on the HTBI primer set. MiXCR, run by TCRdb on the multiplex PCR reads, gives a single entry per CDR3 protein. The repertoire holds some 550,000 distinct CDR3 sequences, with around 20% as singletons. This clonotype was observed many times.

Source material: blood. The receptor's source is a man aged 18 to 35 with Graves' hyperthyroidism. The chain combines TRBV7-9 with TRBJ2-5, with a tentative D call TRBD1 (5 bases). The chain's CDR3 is CASSFGMTATQETQYF. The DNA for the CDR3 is TGTGCCAGCAGCTTCGGCATGACAGCAACCCAAGAGACCCAGTACTTC.